The 10 T cell receptor beta chains below come from one sample, sequenced in a study of vaccination effects on CD4 cells after COVID-19. TCRdb's table, derived via immunoSEQ multiplex PCR, lists solely in-frame clones and lacks some. This sample has about 53,000 clones, with 65% to 80% found just once. These receptors' antigens are unknown. The culture ran for about 11 days, and then CD4+ T cells were isolated. The source material was CD4+ T cells from PBMCs cultured without peptide, sampled before COVID-19 vaccination. The receptors shown here come from a human donor who received a COVID-19 vaccine.

This clone came up a few times. The chain joins TRBV7-2 to TRBJ1-5, with 10 positions matching TRBD1. V shed 2 bases and J 10 bases; nucleotides not matched to a gene: 8. The CDR3 consists of 15 residues. Per the germline V gene, CDR1 is SGHTA and CDR2 is FQGNSA. The CDR3, as DNA: TGTGCCAGCAGCTTACAGACAGGGGGCGGAAGTCCCCAGCATTTT. This translates into CASSLQTGGGSPQHF.

The chain couples TRBV6-5 to TRBJ2-1; 13 positions match TRBD2. The CDR3 totals 15 residues. The V gene end was trimmed by 2 bases and the J gene end by 7 bases; junction bases not matched to a gene: 2. Germline assignment: CDR1 MNHEY and CDR2 SVGAGI. CDR3 DNA sequence: TGTGCCAGCAGTTACGGACTAGCGGGGGTAAATGAGCAGTTCTTC. Its protein is CASSYGLAGVNEQFF.

The rearrangement links TRBV5-1 to TRBJ1-2, with D perhaps TRBD1 (5 bases). The V end lost 0 bases, the J end lost 5 bases, and 14 bases lay between the germline ends. CDR3 length equals 15 residues. Germline CDR1 is SGHRS and CDR2 is YFSETQ. CDR3 loop: CASSLGGPSTYGYTF. The CDR3, as DNA: TGCGCCAGCAGCTTGGGGGGCCCCTCCACTTATGGCTACACCTTC.

The rearrangement uses TRBV3-1 (or the pseudogene TRBV3-2) and TRBJ1-1; the D is unclear. V lost 5 bases to trimming and J lost 4 bases, with 14 bases between them. There are 14 residues in the CDR3. The germline CDR1 and CDR2 sequences are LGHDT and YNNKEL (reference sequence). CDR3 amino acids: CASSFGMSGTEAFF. The DNA for the CDR3 is TGTGCCAGCAGCTTCGGGATGTCCGGCACTGAAGCTTTCTTT.

This chain links TRBV6-5 with TRBJ2-2; D not certain. CDR3 length: 14 amino acids. Per the germline V gene, CDR1 is MNHEY and CDR2 is SVGAGI. The ends were cut back, 5 bases at V and 6 bases at J, with 13 bases in the middle. CDR3 sequence (DNA): TGTGCCAGCAGTCGAGACTTCGCCGCCGGGGAGCTGTTTTTT. It translates to CASSRDFAAGELFF.

This chain joins TRBV7-2 and TRBJ1-2, with D possibly being TRBD1 (6 bases). V dropped 5 bases and J dropped 4 bases, with 11 bases sitting between them. CDR3 size: 13 residues. Germline CDR1 SGHTA, CDR2 FQGNSA. The chain's CDR3 is CASSPEGGYGYTF. DNA of the CDR3: TGTGCCAGCAGCCCAGAAGGGGGCTATGGCTACACCTTC.

The chain links TRBV5-1 to TRBJ1-2; maybe TRBD1 (6 bases). Between the trimmed V and J ends, which lost 5 bases and 7 bases, there was a span of 15 bases. Germline V CDR1 and CDR2: SGHRS, YFSETQ. This CDR3 is 13 amino acids long. In DNA, the CDR3 is TGCGCCAGCAGTTGGGGGCAGGGGTCTGGCTACACCTTC. It is translated as CASSWGQGSGYTF.

The chain couples TRBV5-4 to TRBJ1-6, with 7 bases identical to TRBD1. This CDR3 is built from 13 residues. After removal of 5 bases from V and 7 bases from J, the junction contained 3 bases not matched to a gene. The germline gives CDR1 SGHNT, CDR2 YYREEE (reference sequence). CDR3 DNA sequence: TGTGCCAGCAGACAGGGGACCAATTCACCCCTCCACTTT. It codes for CASRQGTNSPLHF.

V gene TRBV23-1 combines with J gene TRBJ1-5, with D maybe TRBD1 (6 bases). TRBV23-1 is sorted into the ORF group, with uncertain function. This CDR3 comprises 16 residues. V lost 8 bases, J lost 7 bases, and 24 bases lay in between. This CDR3 reads CASVYSRDTRGQPQHF. The CDR3 region has the DNA TGCGCCAGCGTATACTCGCGGGACACCCGGGGGCAGCCCCAGCATTTT.

The chain carries TRBV19 and TRBJ2-1; weak D call: TRBD2 (6 bases). This CDR3 has 15 residues. V gave up 7 bases and J gave up 9 bases, with 22 bases separating them. Germline-derived CDR1 and CDR2 are LNHDA and SQIVND (reference sequence). The CDR3: CASKSGRIPGGEQFF. The CDR3 bases are TGTGCCAGTAAGTCGGGACGAATCCCCGGGGGTGAGCAGTTCTTC.